A selection of T cell receptor beta chains follows, all from one sample in a study of T-cell reconstitution after alpha-beta-depleted transplantation in children. TCRdb reprocessed the PCR reads with MiXCR, giving one entry per CDR3 protein. The table has more than 400,000 distinct CDR3 sequences, 43% seen once. This material consisted of PBMCs, taken before TCRalphabeta/CD19-depleted stem cell transplant. The receptors come from a girl aged 2 to 9 with aplastic anemia, due to receive a stem cell transplant. Both conserved end residues are part of each CDR3. A D gene is named only where the DNA matches it firmly. Clone size is stated in some rows and not others, as once, few, many or a class when expanded.

D: NA; J: TRBJ2-3; size: NA; V: TRBV12-3/TRBV12-4; DNA: TGTGCCAGCAGTTTACAGAGGACAGATACGCAGTATTTT; CDR3: CASSLQRTDTQYF
D: NA; J: TRBJ2-7; size: few; V: TRBV5-1; DNA: TGCGCCAGCAGCTTGGCGGGACTTCGCTACGAGCAGTACTTC; CDR3: CASSLAGLRYEQYF
D: TRBD2; J: TRBJ2-7; size: NA; V: TRBV7-2; DNA: TGTGCCAGCAGCGGTCGCCGGGAGCGGGAGCGGCAGTACTTC; CDR3: CASSGRRERERQYF
D: NA; J: TRBJ2-1; size: NA; V: TRBV29-1; DNA: TGCAGCGTTGTAACTAGAAACAATGAGCAGTTCTTC; CDR3: CSVVTRNNEQFF
D: NA; J: TRBJ2-7; size: NA; V: TRBV6-1; DNA: TGTGCCAGCAGTGCCCGGACAGACTACGAGCAGTACTTC; CDR3: CASSARTDYEQYF
D: NA; J: TRBJ2-5; size: many; V: TRBV7-2; DNA: TGTGCCAGCAGCCAAGTGTACCTCGGGGAGACCCAGTACTTC; CDR3: CASSQVYLGETQYF
D: TRBD2; J: TRBJ2-3; size: NA; V: TRBV19; DNA: TGTGCCAGTAGTAGAAGACTAGCGAGCACAGATACGCAGTATTTT; CDR3: CASSRRLASTDTQYF
D: NA; J: TRBJ1-5; size: many; V: TRBV5-1; DNA: TGCGCCAGCAGCTTGGGCGTAGGTCTTGTTAGGCCCCAGCATTTT; CDR3: CASSLGVGLVRPQHF
D: NA; J: TRBJ2-2; size: NA; V: TRBV7-6; DNA: TGTGCCAGCAGCCCCCCCGCGGGGCCTTCCTTTACCGGGGAGCTGTTTTTT; CDR3: CASSPPAGPSFTGELFF
D: TRBD1; J: TRBJ1-5; size: NA; V: TRBV20-1; DNA: TGCAGTGCGAGACAGGGGGCGGAGAGTCAGCCCCAGCATTTT; CDR3: CSARQGAESQPQHF
D: NA; J: TRBJ2-1; size: many; V: TRBV5-1; DNA: TGCGCCAGCAGCTTGACGGACGGCTACAATGAGCAGTTCTTC; CDR3: CASSLTDGYNEQFF
D: TRBD1; J: TRBJ2-7; size: NA; V: TRBV5-1; DNA: TGCGCCAGCAGCCTAGGGACAGGGGCTACTGTCTACGAGCAGTACTTC; CDR3: CASSLGTGATVYEQYF
D: NA; J: TRBJ2-1; size: NA; V: TRBV7-9; DNA: TGTGCCAGCAGCTTAGTTCCTAGCTCCTACAATGAGCAGTTCTTC; CDR3: CASSLVPSSYNEQFF
D: NA; J: TRBJ2-1; size: NA; V: TRBV7-9; DNA: TGTGCCAGCAGCGGCGTTGACGGGGCCGCCTACAATGAGCAGTTCTTC; CDR3: CASSGVDGAAYNEQFF
D: TRBD1; J: TRBJ1-6; size: NA; V: TRBV5-8; DNA: TGTGCCAGCAGCCCGGGACAGGGCGGAGGGAATTCACCCCTCCACTTT; CDR3: CASSPGQGGGNSPLHF
D: NA; J: TRBJ2-1; size: few; V: TRBV9; DNA: TGTGCCAGCAGCGTAGCAGGGTTTGGCGAGCAGTTCTTC; CDR3: CASSVAGFGEQFF
D: TRBD2; J: TRBJ2-1; size: few; V: TRBV7-2; DNA: TGTGCCAGCAGCTTAGCCGACTCGGGACTAGCCGAACTATACAATGAGCAGTTCTTC; CDR3: CASSLADSGLAELYNEQFF
D: NA; J: TRBJ2-7; size: NA; V: TRBV6-6; DNA: TGTGCCAGCAGTTACCGGTACGAGCAGTACTTC; CDR3: CASSYRYEQYF
D: TRBD2; J: TRBJ2-7; size: NA; V: TRBV29-1; DNA: TGCAGCGTTGAGATGGCGGGAGGCTCCTACGAGCAGTACTTC; CDR3: CSVEMAGGSYEQYF
D: NA; J: TRBJ2-1; size: NA; V: TRBV7-2; DNA: TGTGCCAGCAGCCCTTCTGCGGGCGAGGGCCGGAATGAGCAGTTCTTC; CDR3: CASSPSAGEGRNEQFF
D: TRBD2; J: TRBJ2-7; size: many; V: TRBV12-3/TRBV12-4; DNA: TGTGCCAGCAGCCTCCCTCCGGGACTACCGTACTTC; CDR3: CASSLPPGLPYF
D: NA; J: TRBJ2-1; size: NA; V: TRBV21-1; DNA: TGTGCCAGCAGCACCGATGCTAGGGTGAAATGGTCCTACAATGAGCAGTTCTTC; CDR3: CASSTDARVKWSYNEQFF
D: NA; J: TRBJ2-1; size: NA; V: TRBV9; DNA: TGTGCCAGCAGCGCAAGTAAGGCCGGAGGGTCCCGGGGAACAGGCTACAATGAGCAGTTCTTC; CDR3: CASSASKAGGSRGTGYNEQFF
D: TRBD1; J: TRBJ2-1; size: NA; V: TRBV4-2; DNA: TGTGCCAGCAGCCATGAGACAGGGGGGACTTACAATGAGCAGTTCTTC; CDR3: CASSHETGGTYNEQFF
D: TRBD2; J: TRBJ2-3; size: few; V: TRBV20-1; DNA: TGCAGTGCTAGAGTAGCGGGAGCAGATACGCAGTATTTT; CDR3: CSARVAGADTQYF
D: TRBD1; J: TRBJ2-4; size: NA; V: TRBV9; DNA: TGTGCCAGCAGCGTGGACCCTGGGACAGGGGACGTTCAGTACTTC; CDR3: CASSVDPGTGDVQYF
D: TRBD1; J: TRBJ1-3; size: NA; V: TRBV7-2; DNA: TGTGCCAGCAGCTTGACAGGGGCGGGAAACACCATATATTTT; CDR3: CASSLTGAGNTIYF
D: TRBD1; J: TRBJ2-4; size: NA; V: TRBV20-1; DNA: TGCAGTGCTAGTGCGACAGGGGAAGCCAAAAACATTCAGTACTTC; CDR3: CSASATGEAKNIQYF
D: TRBD2; J: TRBJ2-7; size: NA; V: TRBV20-1; DNA: TGCAGTGCTAGAGACGTGCTAGCGGTAGTCTACGAGCAGTACTTC; CDR3: CSARDVLAVVYEQYF
D: NA; J: TRBJ2-2; size: NA; V: TRBV20-1; DNA: TGCAGTGCTGTTAGCGGATGGGCCACCGGGGAGCTGTTTTTT; CDR3: CSAVSGWATGELFF
D: NA; J: TRBJ1-2; size: many; V: TRBV6-1; DNA: TGTGCCAGCAGCCCCGACACGCACTATGGCTACACCTTC; CDR3: CASSPDTHYGYTF
D: NA; J: TRBJ2-6; size: NA; V: TRBV29-1; DNA: TGCAGCGCTCAGGGTTCCGGGGCCAACGTCCTGACTTTC; CDR3: CSAQGSGANVLTF
D: TRBD1; J: TRBJ2-1; size: few; V: TRBV2; DNA: TGTGCCAGCAGTGAGGAGACAGGGGGCTACGATGAGCAGTTCTTC; CDR3: CASSEETGGYDEQFF
D: NA; J: TRBJ1-1; size: few; V: TRBV7-9; DNA: TGTGCCAGCAGCCCTACGGGACACTGGAACACTGAAGCTTTCTTT; CDR3: CASSPTGHWNTEAFF
D: TRBD1; J: TRBJ2-5; size: NA; V: TRBV7-3; DNA: TGTGCCAGCAGCGAACCAGGGGGCGCGATGGAGACCCAGTACTTC; CDR3: CASSEPGGAMETQYF
D: TRBD1; J: TRBJ2-3; size: many; V: TRBV5-6; DNA: TGTGCCAGCACCGAGACAGGGACAACAGATACGCAGTATTTT; CDR3: CASTETGTTDTQYF
D: TRBD1; J: TRBJ2-3; size: NA; V: TRBV7-2; DNA: TGTGCCAGCAGCACCGAGGACAGGGGGCGAGGAGATACGCAGTATTTT; CDR3: CASSTEDRGRGDTQYF
D: NA; J: TRBJ1-2; size: few; V: TRBV11-2; DNA: TGTGCCAGCAGCTTAGGGTCCGGGAACTATGGCTACACCTTC; CDR3: CASSLGSGNYGYTF
D: NA; J: TRBJ2-1; size: NA; V: TRBV7-3; DNA: TGTGCCAGCAGCCCCCAGGGTGGAACCAATGAGCAGTTCTTC; CDR3: CASSPQGGTNEQFF
D: TRBD2; J: TRBJ2-3; size: once; V: TRBV24-1; DNA: TGTGCCACCAGTGATTTTGCTAGCGGGAGTTTGTCAGATACGCAGTATTTT; CDR3: CATSDFASGSLSDTQYF
D: NA; J: TRBJ2-2; size: few; V: TRBV6-2/TRBV6-3; DNA: TGTGCCAGCAGTTACTCTAGGGTCTTGGACACCGGGGAGCTGTTTTTT; CDR3: CASSYSRVLDTGELFF
D: NA; J: TRBJ1-1; size: many; V: TRBV20-1; DNA: TGCAGTGCCTTACTGGGGGACGGAGCTTTCTTT; CDR3: CSALLGDGAFF
D: TRBD2; J: TRBJ2-3; size: NA; V: TRBV19; DNA: TGTGCCAGTAGTACAACTAGCGGGGGCACAGATACGCAGTATTTT; CDR3: CASSTTSGGTDTQYF
D: NA; J: TRBJ2-7; size: NA; V: TRBV7-2; DNA: TGTGCCAGCACCTTAGGCTCGTCGGACTACCAAGGCTACGAGCAGTACTTC; CDR3: CASTLGSSDYQGYEQYF
D: TRBD1; J: TRBJ2-5; size: NA; V: TRBV5-1; DNA: TGCGCCAGCAGCTGGGACAAGGGGGCCCAAGAGACCCAGTACTTC; CDR3: CASSWDKGAQETQYF
D: TRBD1; J: TRBJ2-2; size: few; V: TRBV19; DNA: TGTGCCAGTAGTAGCGGACAGGGGGCCGGAACCGGGGAGCTGTTTTTT; CDR3: CASSSGQGAGTGELFF
D: NA; J: TRBJ2-5; size: once; V: TRBV7-6; DNA: TGTGCCAGCAGCTTAGGGCTGCTGGAGACCCAGTACTTC; CDR3: CASSLGLLETQYF
D: NA; J: TRBJ1-3; size: few; V: TRBV6-5; DNA: TGTGCCAGCAGTTTCGACAGCCCAGGAGGAAACACCATATATTTT; CDR3: CASSFDSPGGNTIYF
D: NA; J: TRBJ2-3; size: NA; V: TRBV12-3/TRBV12-4; DNA: TGTGCCAGCACTTTCCGTGCGGCAGATACGCAGTATTTT; CDR3: CASTFRAADTQYF
D: NA; J: TRBJ2-7; size: few; V: TRBV18; DNA: TGTGCCAGCTCACCCCTTTTAACGTACGAGCAGTACTTC; CDR3: CASSPLLTYEQYF
D: NA; J: TRBJ2-5; size: NA; V: TRBV28; DNA: TGTGCCAGCAGTTCCCCGAGCCCCACGACCCAGTACTTC; CDR3: CASSSPSPTTQYF
D: NA; J: TRBJ1-1; size: many; V: TRBV25-1; DNA: TGTGCCAGCAGGGCAGGGAACACTGAAGCTTTCTTT; CDR3: CASRAGNTEAFF
D: TRBD2; J: TRBJ2-1; size: NA; V: TRBV5-6; DNA: TGTGCCAGCAGCTTGAGGACTAGCGGCCCCCGGAGGGCAAATGAGCAGTTCTTC; CDR3: CASSLRTSGPRRANEQFF
D: TRBD2; J: TRBJ2-1; size: few; V: TRBV12-3/TRBV12-4; DNA: TGTGCCAGCAACGGACTAGCGGGAGGGGGCTACAATGAGCAGTTCTTC; CDR3: CASNGLAGGGYNEQFF
D: NA; J: TRBJ1-1; size: many; V: TRBV5-1; DNA: TGTGCCAGCAGCCCCCGGGGGACTGAAGCTTTCTTT; CDR3: CASSPRGTEAFF
D: NA; J: TRBJ1-2; size: NA; V: TRBV30; DNA: TGTGCCTGGAGCGCCGACCTTAACTATGGCTACACCTTC; CDR3: CAWSADLNYGYTF
D: NA; J: TRBJ2-7; size: NA; V: TRBV20-1; DNA: TGCAGTGCTCCCGGCAGCGGGACAGCCTACGAGCAGTACTTC; CDR3: CSAPGSGTAYEQYF
D: NA; J: TRBJ2-5; size: many; V: TRBV7-2; DNA: TGTGCCAGCAGCTTAGTAGGGACGGAAGAGACCCAGTACTTC; CDR3: CASSLVGTEETQYF
D: NA; J: TRBJ2-7; size: NA; V: TRBV7-3; DNA: TGTGCCAGCAGCGAGGGGGCCTACGAGCAGTACTTC; CDR3: CASSEGAYEQYF